This TCR beta chain was recorded in a study of control samples from healthy donors and cancer patients. Germline-derived CDR1 and CDR2 are MNHEY and SMNVEV (reference sequence). V was pared by 4 bases and J by 8 bases, with 8 bases of the junction left unmatched. The CDR3 length is 14 residues. Data came from immunoSEQ multiplex PCR; TCRdb stores just in-frame clones and leaves some out. The table has about 53,000 clones, roughly nine tenths seen once. The source is a man aged 55 to 70 with head and neck cancer. Material for sequencing was PBMCs. The chain combines TRBV27 with TRBJ1-2, with 9 bases aligning to TRBD1. This chain's CDR3 is CASSSAGTGRGYTF. Here the CDR3 DNA reads TGTGCCAGCAGTTCGGCCGGGACAGGGAGGGGCTACACCTTC.